This TCR beta chain was captured by sequencing in a study of blood T cells in healthy people across ages. This CDR3 contains 13 residues. Per germline, CDR1 LGHDT and CDR2 YNNKEL (reference sequence). V shed 8 bases and J 12 bases; nucleotides not matched to a gene: 7. It was with a sample-barcoded 5' primer and a J-beta primer mix that a second PCR of roughly 6 to 12 cycles was run. TCRdb ran MiXCR on the 5' RACE reads and lists one entry per CDR3 protein. The sample has approximately 850,000 distinct CDR3 sequences, about three fifths seen once; the top ten hold around 22%. The J gene is TRBJ2-7, the V gene TRBV3-1; TRBD2 matches 16 bases. The sequenced sample was blood. This clonotype was obtained from a man younger than 40 in good health. DNA for the CDR3: TGTGCCAGCGGGGGACTAGCGGGAGGGCGTTCGTACTTC. Translating gives CASGGLAGGRSYF.